This T cell receptor beta chain was profiled in a study of blood T cell repertoires in COVID-19. Study at large: Material from acute and convalescent COVID-19 was sourced from the United States, Italy and Spain. PBMCs, B-cell-depleted T cells, or T cells were the source of the cDNA or gDNA that made up the material.

How the authors handled the data: Amplifying reference gene primers gave estimates of nucleated cell counts. Profiling relied on immunoSEQ multiplex PCR, and the TCRdb table lists in-frame clones only, not all of them. That table gives V, J and clone size, and the DNA gave D and trimming. The sample comprises 95,000 to 100,000 clones, around 87% of which are singletons, and 11% rests with the top ten. This clone has only a few counts. Trimming took 4 bases from V and 7 from J, leaving 11 bases between them. The CDR3 runs to 14 residues. Looked up from germline, CDR1 is LNHDA and CDR2 is SQIVND (reference sequence).

V gene TRBV19 combines with J gene TRBJ1-6; possible D gene TRBD1, 6 bases. This receptor was obtained from a woman aged 30 to 39 with acute or convalescent COVID-19. The sample consisted of peripheral blood. CDR3 residues: CASSTGQKNSPLHF. DNA for the CDR3: TGTGCCAGTAGTACCGGACAGAAGAATTCACCCCTCCACTTT. Variable domain in full (rest from reference TRBV19 and TRBJ1-6): DGGITQSPKYLFRKEGQNVTLSCEQNLNHDAMYWYRQDPGQGLRLIYYSQIVNDFQKGDIAEGYSVSREKKESFPLTVTSAQKNPTAFYLCASSTGQKNSPLHFGNGTRLTVT.